Sequencing of this TCR beta chain was carried out in a study of T cell clonality in common variable immunodeficiency. Per germline, CDR1 SEHNR and CDR2 FQNEAQ (reference sequence). This CDR3 has 14 residues. Regarding the study as a whole: Links between repertoire features and CVID complications were heterogeneity-limited. CVID subjects had higher TCRbeta clonality than healthy controls, most marked in about a third. Fewer TCRbeta clones were shared among CVID subjects than controls.

Sequenced by immunoSEQ multiplex PCR; TCRdb stores in-frame clones only, minus some. The specimen gives about 29,000 clones without singletons; the ten biggest hold around 4.6%. Comment on this clone: Its antigen is as yet unknown. The DNA ends 3 residues before the CDR3 does, and the rest of the CDR3 is filled in from the germline J gene.

The chain links TRBV7-9 to TRBJ1-2; weak D call: TRBD1 (6 bases). Sequencing was performed on peripheral blood mononuclear cells. This clonotype was obtained from a person aged 18 to 70 in good health. The CDR3 region is CASSDRKNPYDYTF. The CDR3 bases that were read are TGTGCCAGCAGCGACAGGAAGAATCCCTACGAC.